The 7 T cell receptor beta chains reported below all come from one sample, sequenced in a study of T cell responses to AZD1222 COVID-19 vaccine. This table comes from immunoSEQ multiplex PCR, and its TCRdb copy is limited to in-frame clones, with some not included. The sample yields 140,000 or so clones, 91% seen once. This specimen consisted of peripheral blood, obtained 28 days after the second dose of the MenACWY control vaccine. These receptors were obtained from an adult who received the MenACWY meningococcal vaccine as a control.

The J gene is TRBJ1-1, the V gene TRBV6-5, with unresolved D. Trimming took 4 bases from V and 1 from J, leaving 10 bases between them. Germline CDR1 and CDR2: MNHEY and SVGAGI. The CDR3 is 14 residues long. CDR3: CASSSVLGNTEAFF. The CDR3 region has the DNA TGTGCCAGCAGTTCCGTCCTAGGGAACACTGAAGCTTTCTTT.

V gene TRBV3-1 (or the pseudogene TRBV3-2) combines with J gene TRBJ1-6, with D possibly being TRBD1 (5 bases). This CDR3 contains 15 residues. Germline CDR1 LGHDT, CDR2 YNNKEL (reference sequence). V shed 1 base and J shed 9 bases, with 13 bases lying between them. The CDR3 bases are TGTGCCAGCAGCCAAGGGGACGCCTTACGTTCACCCCTCCACTTT. Encoded protein: CASSQGDALRSPLHF.

The chain employs TRBV27 and TRBJ2-1; 13 bases line up with TRBD2. This CDR3 region has 14 residues. Germline V gives CDR1 MNHEY, CDR2 SMNVEV (reference sequence). The V segment lost 8 bases and the J segment 4 bases; nucleotides outside the gene matches: 2. The CDR3 sequence is CASGGLAGYNEQFF. CDR3 nucleotides: TGTGCCAGCGGGGGACTAGCGGGATACAATGAGCAGTTCTTC.

V gene TRBV19 combines with J gene TRBJ2-2; D unresolved. Germline V lookup: CDR1 LNHDA, CDR2 SQIVND (reference sequence). Trimming took off 1 base at V and 1 base at J, with 7 bases between the two ends. CDR3 length equals 15 residues. The CDR3: CASSIGAMNTGELFF. The CDR3 DNA follows: TGTGCCAGTAGTATAGGGGCGATGAACACCGGGGAGCTGTTTTTT.

The count of this clone is one. This sequence joins TRBV6-5 and TRBJ2-7; D is possibly TRBD2 (5 bases). This CDR3 region has 16 residues. Germline-derived CDR1 and CDR2 are MNHEY and SVGAGI. Trimming stripped 2 bases from V and 4 bases from J, with 18 bases between. CDR3 protein: CASSYAEQMRVYEQYF. The DNA of the CDR3 is TGTGCCAGCAGTTACGCCGAACAGATGAGGGTTTACGAGCAGTACTTC.

This sequence joins TRBV29-1 and TRBJ1-5; D may be TRBD1 (5 bases). Germline V gene data show CDR1 as SQVTM and CDR2 as ANQGSEA. The CDR3 runs 15 residues. Trimming shortened V by 3 bases and J by 3 bases, and 15 bases separated the two germline ends. As DNA, the CDR3 is TGCAGCGTTGAGCCCCCCGGACAAGTCAATCAGCCCCAGCATTTT. Protein product: CSVEPPGQVNQPQHF.

The chain links TRBV12-3 or TRBV12-4 to TRBJ2-7; no definite D call. Trimming took off 2 bases at V and 4 bases at J, with 3 bases between the two ends. This CDR3 region has 11 residues. CDR3 region: CASSLKYEQYF. The CDR3 DNA reads as TGTGCCAGCAGTTTAAAGTACGAGCAGTACTTC.